These 21 T cell receptor beta chains originate from one sample sequenced in a study of control samples from healthy donors and cancer patients. TCRdb's table, derived via immunoSEQ multiplex PCR, lists solely in-frame clones and lacks some. The sample carries 150,000 to 180,000 clones, around 96% recorded once. The sequencing sample was made of blood. Source of these receptors: a man aged 35 to 55 in good health.

The chain is built from TRBV19 and TRBJ1-5; a possible D gene is TRBD1 (6 bases). CDR1 is LNHDA and CDR2 is SQIVND in the germline V gene (reference sequence). The V end lost 5 bases, the J end lost 6 bases, and 20 bases lay between the germline ends. The CDR3 consists of 16 residues. The CDR3 region is CASSDRDIGYGQPQHF. Written as DNA, the CDR3 is TGTGCCAGTAGTGACCGGGACATAGGGTACGGTCAGCCCCAGCATTTT.

The rearrangement links TRBV9 to TRBJ1-6; the match to TRBD1 covers 7 bases. In germline, CDR1 is SGDLS, CDR2 YYNGEE. This CDR3 is built from 15 residues. V was pared by 3 bases and J by 7 bases, with 7 bases of the junction left unmatched. The chain's CDR3 is CASSARTGGNSPLHF. The CDR3 DNA follows: TGTGCCAGCAGCGCGCGGACAGGTGGGAATTCACCCCTCCACTTT.

In this sample, this clone turned up once. The J gene is TRBJ2-3, the V gene TRBV7-2; no clear D gene. Germline V gives CDR1 SGHTA, CDR2 FQGNSA. V dropped 0 bases and J dropped 8 bases, with 12 bases sitting between them. This CDR3 is 14 amino acids long. The CDR3 loop is CASSLASRVGTQYF. The CDR3 region has the DNA TGTGCCAGCAGCTTAGCAAGTAGGGTGGGTACGCAGTATTTT.

The chain is built from TRBV4-1 and TRBJ1-2; D is unclear. Between the trimmed V and J ends, which lost 3 bases and 0 bases, there was a span of 17 bases. Per germline, CDR1 MGHRA and CDR2 YSYEKL. The length of the CDR3 is 17 residues. CDR3 region: CASSHPGPPGSNYGYTF. In DNA form, the CDR3 reads TGCGCCAGCAGCCACCCCGGACCGCCCGGATCTAACTATGGCTACACCTTC.

This rearrangement joins TRBV5-1 to TRBJ1-4; D remains unclear. CDR3 length: 16 residues. Germline V gene data show CDR1 as SGHRS and CDR2 as YFSETQ. V was trimmed by 0 bases and J by 5 bases, leaving 14 bases between them. CDR3 nucleotides: TGCGCCAGCAGCTTGGGAAGCCCTTACACCAATGAAAAACTGTTTTTT. It yields the protein CASSLGSPYTNEKLFF.

The rearrangement uses TRBV7-2 and TRBJ1-1; weak D call: TRBD1 (5 bases). The V end lost 1 base, the J end lost 0 bases, and 15 bases lay between the germline ends. The CDR3 extends over 17 amino acids. The germline V gene has CDR1 SGHTA and CDR2 FQGNSA. CDR3 bases: TGTGCCAGCAGCTTAGGGGGGATTGGGGTCATGAACACTGAAGCTTTCTTT. The encoded protein is CASSLGGIGVMNTEAFF.

The V gene is TRBV9, the J gene TRBJ1-1, with D perhaps matching TRBD1 (5 bases). V lost 0 bases and J 2 bases, leaving 8 bases between the germline ends. This CDR3 comprises 14 residues. The germline gives CDR1 SGDLS, CDR2 YYNGEE. The DNA of the CDR3 is TGTGCCAGCAGCGTAGTGGGGGGAAACACTGAAGCTTTCTTT. Translated, it gives CASSVVGGNTEAFF.

The gene calls are TRBV5-1 and TRBJ1-2; TRBD1 matches at 8 bases. The J segment lost 6 bases and the V segment lost 0 bases, leaving 7 bases of the junction unmatched. The germline V gene encodes CDR1 SGHRS and CDR2 YFSETQ. There are 15 residues in the CDR3. In DNA, the CDR3 is TGCGCCAGCAGCTTGGTCGCAGGGGGCCCCCATGGCTACACCTTC. Protein sequence: CASSLVAGGPHGYTF. Supplemented by reference TRBV5-1 and TRBJ1-2, the full variable domain reads KAGVTQTPRYLIKTRGQQVTLSCSPISGHRSVSWYQQTPGQGLQFLFEYFSETQRNKGNFPGRFSGRQFSNSRSEMNVSTLELGDSALYLCASSLVAGGPHGYTFGSGTRLTVV.

V and J are TRBV5-4 and TRBJ1-1; D is undetermined. Trimming stripped 1 base from V and 5 bases from J, with 9 bases between. Germline V gives CDR1 SGHNT, CDR2 YYREEE (reference sequence). The CDR3 spans 13 residues. CDR3 in amino acids: CASSLPRSTEAFF. The CDR3 coding sequence is TGTGCCAGCAGCTTGCCCCGGAGTACTGAAGCTTTCTTT. Combining the CDR3 with reference TRBV5-4 and TRBJ1-1 gives the whole variable domain ETGVTQSPTHLIKTRGQQVTLRCSSQSGHNTVSWYQQALGQGPQFIFQYYREEENGRGNFPPRFSGLQFPNYSSELNVNALELDDSALYLCASSLPRSTEAFFGQGTRLTVV.

The rearrangement uses TRBV9 and TRBJ2-5; 9 bases are a match to TRBD2. The CDR3 sequence is 16 residues long. Germline-derived CDR1 and CDR2 are SGDLS and YYNGEE. V lost 2 bases and J lost 1; bases outside the gene matches: 6. The CDR3 nucleotides are TGTGCCAGCAGCGTCCAAGCGGGGGGCCGCCAAGAGACCCAGTACTTC. The encoded protein is CASSVQAGGRQETQYF.

The chain recombines TRBV19 with TRBJ1-2; D not certain. CDR1 LNHDA and CDR2 SQIVND come from the germline V gene (reference sequence). The V end lost 5 bases, the J end lost 2 bases, and 9 bases lay between the germline ends. CDR3 size: 13 residues. In DNA, the CDR3 is TGTGCCAGTAGTTTGTCCGGGAACTATGGCTACACCTTC. The encoded protein is CASSLSGNYGYTF.

This chain uses TRBV3-1 (or the pseudogene TRBV3-2) with TRBJ1-5; D call uncertain. The germline gives CDR1 LGHDT, CDR2 YNNKEL (reference sequence). The CDR3 sequence is 15 residues long. Trimming shortened V by 0 bases and J by 6 bases, and 12 bases separated the two germline ends. For the CDR3, the DNA is TGTGCCAGCAGCCAAGACAGAGGTGTCGGTCAGCCCCAGCATTTT. Translation: CASSQDRGVGQPQHF.

The CDR3 DNA reads as TGTGCCAGTAGTATATTAGGAGGGGGCTTCTATGGCTACACCTTC. This sequence encodes CASSILGGGFYGYTF. V is TRBV19 and J is TRBJ1-2; 7 nucleotides agree with TRBD1. This CDR3 region has 15 residues. Per the germline V gene, CDR1 is LNHDA and CDR2 is SQIVND (reference sequence). V lost 2 bases and J lost 4; bases outside the gene matches: 7.

The CDR3 region is CARSLANAVVRDGNTIYF. The CDR3 nucleotides read TGTGCCAGAAGCTTGGCCAACGCTGTGGTAAGAGACGGAAACACCATATATTTT. This chain connects TRBV5-3 to TRBJ1-3, with no clear D. TRBV5-3 is noted as an ORF with a role that remains uncertain. CDR3 size: 18 residues. V was clipped by 0 bases and J by 4 bases, with 20 bases between them.

A single count supports this clone. The chain couples TRBV11-2 to TRBJ2-7; TRBD1 matches 9 bases. CDR1 is SGHAT and CDR2 is FQNNGV in the germline V gene. The ends lost 5 bases at V and 4 bases at J; junction bases unmatched: 15. The CDR3 runs to 17 residues. The CDR3 loop is CASSRSSSGTGRYEQYF. Here the CDR3 DNA reads TGTGCCAGCAGCCGAAGCAGTTCCGGGACAGGGAGGTACGAGCAGTACTTC.

The rearrangement uses TRBV19 and TRBJ2-1; a possible D gene is TRBD2 (6 bases). CDR1 and CDR2 from the germline V gene are LNHDA and SQIVND (reference sequence). Trimming removed 8 bases from V and 6 bases from J, with 23 bases in between. The CDR3 has 16 residues. The CDR3 sequence: CASSSNSGVGSNEQFF. In DNA, the CDR3 is TGTGCCAGTTCCTCCAATTCGGGGGTAGGTTCCAATGAGCAGTTCTTC.

The chain has TRBV12-5 and TRBJ2-3; 7 bases agree with TRBD2. The junction had 6 bases not matched to a gene; V was cut back by 5 bases and J by 4 bases. The CDR3 length is 14 residues. CDR1 and CDR2 (germline): LGHNT, FRNRAP. As DNA, the CDR3 is TGTGCTAGTGGTAGCGGGGCGAGCGCAGATACGCAGTATTTT. As protein: CASGSGASADTQYF.

The chain recombines TRBV6-5 with TRBJ1-5; D is ambiguous. The CDR3 extends over 14 amino acids. Germline CDR1 is MNHEY and CDR2 is SVGAGI. Trimming stripped 6 bases from V and 0 bases from J, with 9 bases between. This chain's CDR3 is CASSPFLSNQPQHF. In DNA, the CDR3 is TGTGCCAGCAGCCCATTCCTTAGCAATCAGCCCCAGCATTTT.

The chain couples TRBV21-1 to TRBJ2-7; TRBD1, the table's D call, was not compared with the DNA. TRBV21-1 is a pseudogene. The length of the CDR3 is 13 residues. The CDR3 DNA sequence: TGTGCCAGCAGCCCACGGACAGTCTACGAGCAGTACTTC. Translating it yields CASSPRTVYEQYF.

In its sample, this clone was seen once. The chain couples TRBV10-1 to TRBJ2-3, with a weak D call TRBD1 (6 bases). Germline lookup yields CDR1 WNHNN and CDR2 SYGVQD (reference sequence). This CDR3 has 15 residues. Trimming shortened V by 6 bases and J by 1 base, and 14 bases separated the two germline ends. The CDR3 DNA sequence: TGCGCCAGCAGCACAGGGCTCGTGGGCACAGATACGCAGTATTTT. It yields the protein CASSTGLVGTDTQYF.

The chain joins TRBV12-5 to TRBJ2-1; D is possibly TRBD2 (5 bases). Trimming removed 7 bases from V and 1 base from J, with 14 bases in between. Per the germline V gene, CDR1 is LGHNT and CDR2 is FRNRAP. The CDR3 is made up of 15 amino acids. The CDR3 reads CASAPPRVSYNEQFF. The CDR3 coding sequence is TGTGCTAGTGCCCCCCCGAGGGTTTCCTACAATGAGCAGTTCTTC.